A selection of T cell receptor beta chains follows, all from one sample in a study of T-cell memory formation after mild COVID-19. TCRdb re-called the 5' RACE reads with MiXCR, one entry per CDR3 protein. The profile shows 470,000 or so distinct CDR3 sequences, about 19% of them singletons. Material: PBMCs or a T cell subset sorted from them (not recorded which). The receptors originated from an adult woman who had mild COVID-19 (a few samples of this study predate the infection). Cell type and time point are not known. CDR3s include the opening cysteine and the closing phenylalanine or tryptophan. Fields, in order: D gene, V gene, clone size, J gene, CDR3 length, CDR3 DNA, CDR3 protein. The D gene is left open where the match is weak. Only part of the rows carry a size: once, few, many, or a class if the clone is expanded.

D gene: .; V gene: TRBV29-1; clone size: .; J gene: TRBJ2-1; CDR3 length: 10; CDR3 DNA: TGCAGCGTTGAGGTGTATGAGCAGTTCTTC; CDR3 protein: CSVEVYEQFF
D gene: .; V gene: TRBV4-2; clone size: .; J gene: TRBJ2-1; CDR3 length: 13; CDR3 DNA: TGTGCCAGCAGCCGAACTAGGAAGGATGAGCAGTTCTTC; CDR3 protein: CASSRTRKDEQFF
D gene: .; V gene: TRBV5-1; clone size: .; J gene: TRBJ2-5; CDR3 length: 12; CDR3 DNA: TGCGCCACTGGAGATCAACAAGAGACCCAGTACTTC; CDR3 protein: CATGDQQETQYF
D gene: .; V gene: TRBV7-8; clone size: .; J gene: TRBJ2-3; CDR3 length: 14; CDR3 DNA: TGTGCCAGCAGCCCCTCGTACAGGGAAAATACGCAGTATTTT; CDR3 protein: CASSPSYRENTQYF
D gene: .; V gene: TRBV7-9; clone size: few; J gene: TRBJ2-7; CDR3 length: 13; CDR3 DNA: TGTGCCAGCAGCTTAGAAACCCGCTACGAGCAGTACTTC; CDR3 protein: CASSLETRYEQYF
D gene: .; V gene: TRBV5-6; clone size: few; J gene: TRBJ2-7; CDR3 length: 13; CDR3 DNA: TGTGCCAGCGCCGCAGTTCGGGACTACGAGCAGTACTTC; CDR3 protein: CASAAVRDYEQYF
D gene: TRBD1; V gene: TRBV5-1; clone size: .; J gene: TRBJ1-2; CDR3 length: 14; CDR3 DNA: TGCGCCAGCAGCTTGGATCGGACAGGGTATGGCTACACCTTC; CDR3 protein: CASSLDRTGYGYTF
D gene: .; V gene: TRBV4-2; clone size: few; J gene: TRBJ2-5; CDR3 length: 16; CDR3 DNA: TGTGCCAGCAGCCAAGGGAGAGTGGGGGCGCGGGAGACCCAGTACTTC; CDR3 protein: CASSQGRVGARETQYF
D gene: .; V gene: TRBV12-3/TRBV12-4; clone size: few; J gene: TRBJ2-2; CDR3 length: 13; CDR3 DNA: TGTGCCAGCAGTCCACACAACACCGGGGAGCTGTTTTTT; CDR3 protein: CASSPHNTGELFF
D gene: TRBD2; V gene: TRBV20-1; clone size: .; J gene: TRBJ2-3; CDR3 length: 16; CDR3 DNA: TGCAGTGCAGATAGAGCCGGGGGGGCAGGGACAGATACGCAGTATTTT; CDR3 protein: CSADRAGGAGTDTQYF
D gene: TRBD1; V gene: TRBV12-3/TRBV12-4; clone size: .; J gene: TRBJ2-2; CDR3 length: 16; CDR3 DNA: TGTGCCAGCAGTAGTCGACAGGGGAAGAACACCGGGGAGCTGTTTTTT; CDR3 protein: CASSSRQGKNTGELFF
D gene: .; V gene: TRBV6-5; clone size: .; J gene: TRBJ2-3; CDR3 length: 13; CDR3 DNA: TGTGCCAGCACCCCTGGGTGGAGGGGTACGCAGTATTTT; CDR3 protein: CASTPGWRGTQYF
D gene: .; V gene: TRBV30; clone size: .; J gene: TRBJ1-2; CDR3 length: 12; CDR3 DNA: TGTGCCTGGAGTACAAGGGTGGGTGGCTACACCTTC; CDR3 protein: CAWSTRVGGYTF
D gene: TRBD1; V gene: TRBV6-6; clone size: few; J gene: TRBJ2-6; CDR3 length: 19; CDR3 DNA: TGTGCCAGCAGCCCCAGGGGGTCGGGGAGACTTTCTGGGGCCAACGTCCTGACTTTC; CDR3 protein: CASSPRGSGRLSGANVLTF
D gene: .; V gene: TRBV5-1; clone size: many; J gene: TRBJ2-2; CDR3 length: 14; CDR3 DNA: TGCGCCAGCAGCTCACAGGGGAACACCGGGGAGCTGTTTTTT; CDR3 protein: CASSSQGNTGELFF
D gene: TRBD1; V gene: TRBV27; clone size: .; J gene: TRBJ2-2; CDR3 length: 15; CDR3 DNA: TGTGCCAGCAGTGCCCGACAGGGTTCCGCCGGGGAGCTGTTTTTT; CDR3 protein: CASSARQGSAGELFF
D gene: .; V gene: TRBV7-6; clone size: few; J gene: TRBJ1-1; CDR3 length: 15; CDR3 DNA: TGTGCCAGCAGCTTAGAGTACACGGGGAACACTGAAGCTTTCTTT; CDR3 protein: CASSLEYTGNTEAFF
D gene: TRBD1; V gene: TRBV6-5; clone size: .; J gene: TRBJ1-6; CDR3 length: 14; CDR3 DNA: TGTGCCAGCAGAACCGGAACAGGGGGATCACCCCTCCACTTT; CDR3 protein: CASRTGTGGSPLHF
D gene: TRBD1; V gene: TRBV5-1; clone size: few; J gene: TRBJ1-3; CDR3 length: 18; CDR3 DNA: TGCGCCAGCAGCTTGACTCCGGGACAGAAGAGGGCTGGAAACACCATATATTTT; CDR3 protein: CASSLTPGQKRAGNTIYF
D gene: TRBD2; V gene: TRBV6-4; clone size: few; J gene: TRBJ2-5; CDR3 length: 14; CDR3 DNA: TGTGCCAGCAGTGCTGGACTAGCGGGATGGCCCCAGTACTTC; CDR3 protein: CASSAGLAGWPQYF
D gene: .; V gene: TRBV6-2/TRBV6-3; clone size: few; J gene: TRBJ2-5; CDR3 length: 16; CDR3 DNA: TGTGCCAGCAGTCCTCATAATGAAGGCACACAAGAGACCCAGTACTTC; CDR3 protein: CASSPHNEGTQETQYF
D gene: .; V gene: TRBV29-1; clone size: .; J gene: TRBJ2-2; CDR3 length: 13; CDR3 DNA: TGCAGCGTGCCGGACTTTAACACCGGGGAGCTGTTTTTT; CDR3 protein: CSVPDFNTGELFF
D gene: .; V gene: TRBV5-4; clone size: few; J gene: TRBJ2-5; CDR3 length: 16; CDR3 DNA: TGTGCCAGCAGCCAGCTGTACACGGGACATCTGGGGACCCAGTACTTC; CDR3 protein: CASSQLYTGHLGTQYF
D gene: .; V gene: TRBV6-4; clone size: few; J gene: TRBJ1-2; CDR3 length: 12; CDR3 DNA: TGTGCCAGCAGTGGAAACGGACGAAGCTACACCTTC; CDR3 protein: CASSGNGRSYTF
D gene: .; V gene: TRBV2; clone size: .; J gene: TRBJ2-2; CDR3 length: 15; CDR3 DNA: TGTGCCAGCATAGGAGGAGCGAGTAACACCGGGGAGCTGTTTTTT; CDR3 protein: CASIGGASNTGELFF
D gene: .; V gene: TRBV7-3; clone size: few; J gene: TRBJ2-5; CDR3 length: 12; CDR3 DNA: TGTGCCAGCAGCTTGCCGAAAGAGACCCAGTACTTC; CDR3 protein: CASSLPKETQYF
D gene: .; V gene: TRBV6-5; clone size: few; J gene: TRBJ1-1; CDR3 length: 15; CDR3 DNA: TGTGCCAGCAGTGGACGCCGGGACGCGAACACTGAAGCTTTCTTT; CDR3 protein: CASSGRRDANTEAFF
D gene: .; V gene: TRBV7-9; clone size: few; J gene: TRBJ2-2; CDR3 length: 13; CDR3 DNA: TGTGCCAGCAGCGTTCGTCGCACCGGGGAGCTGTTTTTT; CDR3 protein: CASSVRRTGELFF
D gene: TRBD2; V gene: TRBV20-1; clone size: .; J gene: TRBJ2-1; CDR3 length: 15; CDR3 DNA: TGCAGTGCTCCCAGCCGAGCGGGAGCCTACAATGAGCAGTTCTTC; CDR3 protein: CSAPSRAGAYNEQFF
D gene: .; V gene: TRBV6-2/TRBV6-3; clone size: .; J gene: TRBJ1-1; CDR3 length: 14; CDR3 DNA: TGTGCCAGCAGTTACTTTCGGGGCAACACTGAAGCTTTCTTT; CDR3 protein: CASSYFRGNTEAFF
D gene: .; V gene: TRBV20-1; clone size: few; J gene: TRBJ2-5; CDR3 length: 14; CDR3 DNA: TGCAGTGCTATCACGGTCCTAGGCGAAGAGACCCAGTACTTC; CDR3 protein: CSAITVLGEETQYF
D gene: .; V gene: TRBV7-9; clone size: .; J gene: TRBJ2-3; CDR3 length: 14; CDR3 DNA: TGTGCCAGCAGCTTAGTTCGAGGAGGAGATACGCAGTATTTT; CDR3 protein: CASSLVRGGDTQYF
D gene: .; V gene: TRBV5-8; clone size: .; J gene: TRBJ1-2; CDR3 length: 15; CDR3 DNA: TGTGCCAGCAGCTTTTCGGGGGGCGCTCCGTATGGCTACACCTTC; CDR3 protein: CASSFSGGAPYGYTF
D gene: TRBD2; V gene: TRBV27; clone size: .; J gene: TRBJ2-2; CDR3 length: 16; CDR3 DNA: TGTGCCAGCAGTTTATTAGGGACTAGCAACACCGGGGAGCTGTTTTTT; CDR3 protein: CASSLLGTSNTGELFF
D gene: .; V gene: TRBV6-6; clone size: .; J gene: TRBJ1-1; CDR3 length: 12; CDR3 DNA: TGTGCCAGCAGTTACGGCTACGCTGAAGCTTTCTTT; CDR3 protein: CASSYGYAEAFF
D gene: TRBD1; V gene: TRBV5-1; clone size: .; J gene: TRBJ2-6; CDR3 length: 18; CDR3 DNA: TGCGCCAGCAGCCCCGCCGGGACAGGGTCTCCTGGGGCCAACGTCCTGACTTTC; CDR3 protein: CASSPAGTGSPGANVLTF
D gene: .; V gene: TRBV6-4; clone size: .; J gene: TRBJ1-2; CDR3 length: 11; CDR3 DNA: TGTGCCAGCAGTGACGGGGGCGGCTACACCTTC; CDR3 protein: CASSDGGGYTF
D gene: TRBD1; V gene: TRBV9; clone size: few; J gene: TRBJ2-1; CDR3 length: 15; CDR3 DNA: TGTGCCAGCAGTGACTGGGACAGGGAGTCCAATGAGCAGTTCTTC; CDR3 protein: CASSDWDRESNEQFF
D gene: .; V gene: TRBV15; clone size: .; J gene: TRBJ2-2; CDR3 length: 16; CDR3 DNA: TGTGCCACCAGCAGAGATAGCGCCCGAAACACCGGGGAGCTGTTTTTT; CDR3 protein: CATSRDSARNTGELFF
D gene: TRBD1; V gene: TRBV3-1; clone size: .; J gene: TRBJ1-2; CDR3 length: 14; CDR3 DNA: TGTGCCAGCAGTCGGCTCACAGGGGACTATGGCTACACCTTC; CDR3 protein: CASSRLTGDYGYTF
D gene: .; V gene: TRBV4-2; clone size: .; J gene: TRBJ1-5; CDR3 length: 21; CDR3 DNA: TGTGCCAGCAGCCAGAAAGGTTCGGTACATCGCGGCGATTATAGCAATCAGCCCCAGCATTTT; CDR3 protein: CASSQKGSVHRGDYSNQPQHF
D gene: .; V gene: TRBV5-1; clone size: few; J gene: TRBJ2-5; CDR3 length: 11; CDR3 DNA: TGCGCCAGCAGCTCCTCGGGGACCCAGTACTTC; CDR3 protein: CASSSSGTQYF
D gene: .; V gene: TRBV10-3; clone size: .; J gene: TRBJ1-1; CDR3 length: 16; CDR3 DNA: TGTGCCATCAGTGATCTTCCCGGGACGGGGAACACTGAAGCTTTCTTT; CDR3 protein: CAISDLPGTGNTEAFF
D gene: TRBD1; V gene: TRBV7-2; clone size: few; J gene: TRBJ2-1; CDR3 length: 13; CDR3 DNA: TGTGCCAGCAGCTTAAGAGGGGGCAGACTTCAGTTCTTC; CDR3 protein: CASSLRGGRLQFF
D gene: .; V gene: TRBV29-1; clone size: .; J gene: TRBJ2-3; CDR3 length: 14; CDR3 DNA: TGCAGCGTGACACATCCTACTAGCACAGATACGCAGTATTTT; CDR3 protein: CSVTHPTSTDTQYF
D gene: .; V gene: TRBV5-1; clone size: many; J gene: TRBJ2-7; CDR3 length: 12; CDR3 DNA: TGCGCCAGCAGCCTGACAGGTAACGAGCAGTACTTC; CDR3 protein: CASSLTGNEQYF
D gene: .; V gene: TRBV12-3/TRBV12-4; clone size: .; J gene: TRBJ2-2; CDR3 length: 15; CDR3 DNA: TGTGCCAGCAGTTTCGTTCCAGCGGTGGCCGGGGAGCTGTTTTTT; CDR3 protein: CASSFVPAVAGELFF
D gene: .; V gene: TRBV7-2; clone size: .; J gene: TRBJ2-1; CDR3 length: 12; CDR3 DNA: TGTGCCAGCAGCTTAGCGGGAGGACTGACTTTCTTC; CDR3 protein: CASSLAGGLTFF